A single sample is the source of the 5 T cell receptor beta chains below, sequenced in a study of regulatory T cells in long-lasting Graves disease. Time point meaning: newly diagnosed GD, antithyroid drugs for less than 3 months. PBMCs provided the RNA from which the TCR library was made. Through Arm-PCR of CDR3 regions and iRepertoire HTBI primers, TCR beta libraries were built. One entry per CDR3 protein, called by TCRdb with MiXCR from the multiplex PCR reads. The sample has some 250,000 distinct CDR3 sequences, 15% to 20% seen once. These data were also reused for a study on T cells in Graves' hyperthyroidism and ophthalmopathy.

The sample consisted of peripheral blood mononuclear cells (PBMCs), taken at new diagnosis, from a patient treated with antithyroid drugs. The receptors derive from a woman in her twenties or thirties with Graves disease.

This clonotype was found a few times. A much larger clone sits a single nucleotide away, making a read error possible. This chain joins TRBV6-1 and TRBJ2-7; no clear D. This CDR3 region has 13 residues. Looked up from germline, CDR1 is MNHNS and CDR2 is SASEGT. CDR3 residues: CASSDPPIYERYF. CDR3 coding DNA: TGTGCCAGCAGTGACCCCCCTATCTACGAGCGGTACTTC.

The chain joins TRBV28 to TRBJ2-2; D might be TRBD2 (6 bases). The V end was cut by 6 bases, the J end by 7 bases, with 12 bases between. The CDR3 is 13 residues long. Germline lookup yields CDR1 MDHEN and CDR2 SYDVKM. Written as DNA, the CDR3 is TGTGCCAGCAGCGGAACTAGCTTCGGGGAGCTGTTTTTT. Protein: CASSGTSFGELFF. Complete variable domain (other parts from reference TRBV28 and TRBJ2-2): DVKVTQSSRYLVKRTGEKVFLECVQDMDHENMFWYRQDPGLGLRLIYFSYDVKMKEKGDIPEGYSVSREKKERFSLILESASTNQTSMYLCASSGTSFGELFFGEGSRLTVL.

Regarding this clonotype: It may be a read error: a sequence one base away is much more abundant. The chain joins TRBV18 to TRBJ1-5; D possibly corresponds to TRBD1 (5 bases). Looked up from germline, CDR1 is KGHSH and CDR2 is LQKENI. The CDR3 covers 15 residues. The CDR3 nucleotides are TGTGCCAGCTCATCGGGACCTCCTAGCAGTCAGCCCCAGCATTTT. The encoded protein is CASSSGPPSSQPQHF. Combining the CDR3 with reference TRBV18 and TRBJ1-5 gives the whole variable domain NAGVMQNPRHLVRRRGQEARLRCSPMKGHSHVYWYRQLPEEGLKFMVYLQKENIIDESGMPKERFSAEFPKEGPSILRIQQVVRGDSAAYFCASSSGPPSSQPQHFGDGTRLSIL.

This clonotype has a count of ten or more. The chain couples TRBV11-2 to TRBJ1-2; no clear D gene. CDR3 length: 14 amino acids. The V end was cut by 5 bases, the J end by 3 bases, with 13 bases between. Per the germline V gene, CDR1 is SGHAT and CDR2 is FQNNGV. Written as DNA, the CDR3 is TGTGCCAGCAGCAAGGGCCCATCGGACTATGGCTACACCTTC. It encodes CASSKGPSDYGYTF.

This chain links TRBV6-2 or TRBV6-3 with TRBJ2-3; 7 nucleotides agree with TRBD1. Trimming cost V 6 bases and J 2 bases; bases outside gene matches: 8. The germline CDR1 and CDR2 sequences are MNHEY and SVGEGT. The CDR3 spans 15 residues. CDR3 bases: TGTGCCAGCAGCCGAACAGGGGAGATCACAGATACGCAGTATTTT. Its translation: CASSRTGEITDTQYF.